The 8 T cell receptor beta chains reported below all come from one sample, sequenced in a study of lymphopenia after photon versus proton radiotherapy (dated 2019 in TCRdb). Library method: the immunoSEQ multiplex PCR assay. In its TCRdb copy, this immuneACCESS table keeps in-frame sequences only and misses some clones. Where compared with another copy, unresolved V genes explain less than half of these, and the others have no known cause. This sample has roughly 61,000 clones in its table, and 87% of those were observed once. The ten top clones hold roughly 13% of the sample. The source material was peripheral blood, sampled from a patient treated with proton-based radiotherapy. Every receptor here comes from a man older than 75 with esophageal cancer.

The chain carries TRBV5-1 and TRBJ2-5; no clear D gene. CDR3 length equals 12 residues. CDR1 is SGHRS and CDR2 is YFSETQ in the germline V gene. The V end was cut by 1 base, the J end by 0 bases, with 1 base between. This CDR3 reads CASSLYQETQYF. Written as DNA, the CDR3 is TGCGCCAGCAGCTTGTACCAAGAGACCCAGTACTTC. Drawing the rest from reference TRBV5-1 and TRBJ2-5, the complete variable domain is KAGVTQTPRYLIKTRGQQVTLSCSPISGHRSVSWYQQTPGQGLQFLFEYFSETQRNKGNFPGRFSGRQFSNSRSEMNVSTLELGDSALYLCASSLYQETQYFGPGTRLLVL.

The V gene is TRBV4-1, the J gene TRBJ1-4, with D maybe TRBD1 (6 bases). Trimming removed 4 bases at V and 4 bases at J, with 16 bases between. Germline CDR1 MGHRA, CDR2 YSYEKL. This CDR3 spans 16 amino acids. The CDR3 here is CASSREGGRLNEKLFF. As DNA, the CDR3 is TGCGCCAGCAGCCGAGAGGGGGGCAGGCTTAATGAAAAACTGTTTTTT.

J is TRBJ2-5 and V is TRBV6-6, with 8 bases lining up with TRBD1. The trim removed 5 bases at V and 5 bases at J, leaving 4 bases unmatched. The CDR3 sequence is 13 residues long. Germline CDR1 reads MNHNY; CDR2 reads SVGAGI (reference sequence). In DNA, the CDR3 is TGTGCCAGCAGTCTGACAGGGGTTGAGACCCAGTACTTC. This sequence encodes CASSLTGVETQYF.

The rearrangement joins TRBV4-3 to TRBJ2-2; 7 bases fit TRBD2. The germline V gene encodes CDR1 LGHNA and CDR2 YSLEER. CDR3 length: 16 residues. Unmatched junction bases numbered 14, after V lost 10 bases and J lost 3 bases. The CDR3 nucleotides read TGCGCCACCCCTGCCGAATGGGGGGGGTACACCGGGGAGCTGTTTTTT. Translated: CATPAEWGGYTGELFF.

As DNA, the CDR3 is TGTGCCAGTAGTATCCCCGGGTATAACTATGGCTACACCTTC. It is translated as CASSIPGYNYGYTF. The genes are TRBV19 and TRBJ1-2; D not resolved. V lost 3 bases to trimming and J lost 1 base, with 9 bases between them. CDR1 and CDR2 from the germline V gene are LNHDA and SQIVND (reference sequence). The length of the CDR3 is 14 residues.

The CDR3 nucleotides are TGTGCCAGCACCTCCGGTAATACGCAGTATTTT. It encodes CASTSGNTQYF. This chain uses TRBV7-2 with TRBJ2-3; D call uncertain. The CDR3 sequence is 11 residues long. Germline V CDR1 and CDR2: SGHTA, FQGNSA. Trimming stripped 7 bases from V and 7 bases from J, with 9 bases between.

The gene calls are TRBV16 and TRBJ1-1; D gene unclear. CDR1 and CDR2 (germline): KGHSY, FQNENV. V lost 2 bases, J lost 1 base, and 11 bases lay in between. The CDR3 is 15 amino acids. The CDR3 DNA reads as TGTGCCAGCAGCCAAAGGGTCGGACCGAACACTGAAGCTTTCTTT. Translating it yields CASSQRVGPNTEAFF.

J is TRBJ1-5 and V is TRBV7-2, with D maybe TRBD1 (6 bases). This CDR3 is 13 amino acids long. V lost 5 bases and J 4 bases, leaving 9 bases between the germline ends. The germline gives CDR1 SGHTA, CDR2 FQGNSA. The CDR3 DNA reads as TGTGCCAGCAGCAGGGACACGAATCAGCCCCAGCATTTT. This gives the protein CASSRDTNQPQHF.